The T cell receptor beta chain described here comes from a study of blood T cells in healthy people across ages. Overall study context: Template-switching capture recovered about one barcoded beta molecule per two T cells.

A second PCR of about 6 to 12 cycles used a sample-barcoded 5' primer and a J-beta primer mix. TCRdb reprocessed the 5' RACE reads via MiXCR and lists one record per CDR3 protein. The sample shows some 920,000 distinct CDR3 sequences, around 54% of them seen only once. Findings and caveats of the study: A roughly linear age-dependent decrease characterized TCR beta diversity per million T cells. The diversity estimates, figures obtained from one million T cells, were considered underestimates.

The CDR3 spans 14 residues. Trimming removed 3 bases from V and 8 bases from J; junction bases left unmatched: 9. Details on this clonotype: Its cognate antigen is unknown.

Sample donors were healthy Caucasian individuals that came from Russia, aged roughly 6 to 95. Specimen: blood. This TCR was recovered from a woman aged 60-75 years in good health. V is TRBV12-3 or TRBV12-4 and J is TRBJ1-2, with 7 positions matching TRBD1. The CDR3 here is CASSFGQDKLGYTF. The CDR3, as DNA: TGTGCCAGCAGTTTTGGACAGGATAAGTTGGGCTACACCTTC.